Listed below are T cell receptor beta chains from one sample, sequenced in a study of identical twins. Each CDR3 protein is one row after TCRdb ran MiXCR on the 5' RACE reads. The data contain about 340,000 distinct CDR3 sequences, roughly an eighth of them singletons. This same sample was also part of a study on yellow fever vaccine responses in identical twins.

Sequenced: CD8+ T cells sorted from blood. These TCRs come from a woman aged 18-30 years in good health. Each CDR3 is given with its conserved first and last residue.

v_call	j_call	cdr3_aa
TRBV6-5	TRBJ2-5	CASSYLAGAETQYF
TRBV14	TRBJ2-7	CASSQVGDWTFF
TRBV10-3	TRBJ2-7	CAIQMALGPKTYEQYF
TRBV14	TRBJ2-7	CASSQEGQGPYEQYF
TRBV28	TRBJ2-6	CASSLVFRAGEIPGANVLTF
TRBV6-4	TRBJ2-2	CASSAGTGVLGELFF
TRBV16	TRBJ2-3	CASRTSSGTSLGTQYF
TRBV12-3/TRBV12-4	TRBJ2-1	CASSRRGFDYNEQFF
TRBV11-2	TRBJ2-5	CASSLDWSDQETQYF
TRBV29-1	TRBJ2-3	CSADLVAVGGTDTQYF
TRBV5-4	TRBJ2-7	CASSLVGQAKSYEQYF
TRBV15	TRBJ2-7	CATSERGGGAVLGYEQYF
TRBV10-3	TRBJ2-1	CAISESIAGAPYNEQFF
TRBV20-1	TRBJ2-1	CSATDTGTEQFF
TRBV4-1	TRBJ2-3	CASTRGAEERDTQYF
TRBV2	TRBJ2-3	CASTGLAGDTQYF
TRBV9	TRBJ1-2	CASGPHTF
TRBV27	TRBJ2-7	CASSVGLGYEQYF
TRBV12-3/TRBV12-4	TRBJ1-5	CASSLSRDRGPKQPQHF
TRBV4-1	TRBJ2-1	CASSFGGLDNEQFF
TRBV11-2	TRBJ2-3	CASSLGGIDTQYF
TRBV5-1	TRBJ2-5	CASSPSQGTWETQYF
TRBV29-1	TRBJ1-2	CSVDSGVYGYTF
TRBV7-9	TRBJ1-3	CASSPALDRTIYF
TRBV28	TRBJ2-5	CASSFGTGETQYF
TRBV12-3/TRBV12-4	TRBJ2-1	CASSPTSGNEQFF
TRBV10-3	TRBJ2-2	CAISFSPGTPNTGELFF
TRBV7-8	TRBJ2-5	CASSLIIPSGQETQYF
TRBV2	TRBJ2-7	CASRSGSSYEQYF
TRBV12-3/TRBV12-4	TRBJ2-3	CASRGADTQYF
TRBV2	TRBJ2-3	CATTADTQYF
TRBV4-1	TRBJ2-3	CASSQGDTRLPGTDTQYF
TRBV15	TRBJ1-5	CATSRDLWVHQPQHF
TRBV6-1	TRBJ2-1	CATTRGQGENEQFF
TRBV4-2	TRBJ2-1	CASSQITGNPWFF
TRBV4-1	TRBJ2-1	CASSQEGWGQGKYNEQFF
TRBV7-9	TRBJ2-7	CASSPEVGSYEQYF
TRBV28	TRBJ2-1	CASSKPGLAGNEQFF
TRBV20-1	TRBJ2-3	CSARPYGPSTDTQYF
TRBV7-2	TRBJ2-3	CASSLWMAGGPKDTQYF
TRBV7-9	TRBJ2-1	CASSRITSGIPYEQFF
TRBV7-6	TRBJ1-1	CASSLALWDTEAFF